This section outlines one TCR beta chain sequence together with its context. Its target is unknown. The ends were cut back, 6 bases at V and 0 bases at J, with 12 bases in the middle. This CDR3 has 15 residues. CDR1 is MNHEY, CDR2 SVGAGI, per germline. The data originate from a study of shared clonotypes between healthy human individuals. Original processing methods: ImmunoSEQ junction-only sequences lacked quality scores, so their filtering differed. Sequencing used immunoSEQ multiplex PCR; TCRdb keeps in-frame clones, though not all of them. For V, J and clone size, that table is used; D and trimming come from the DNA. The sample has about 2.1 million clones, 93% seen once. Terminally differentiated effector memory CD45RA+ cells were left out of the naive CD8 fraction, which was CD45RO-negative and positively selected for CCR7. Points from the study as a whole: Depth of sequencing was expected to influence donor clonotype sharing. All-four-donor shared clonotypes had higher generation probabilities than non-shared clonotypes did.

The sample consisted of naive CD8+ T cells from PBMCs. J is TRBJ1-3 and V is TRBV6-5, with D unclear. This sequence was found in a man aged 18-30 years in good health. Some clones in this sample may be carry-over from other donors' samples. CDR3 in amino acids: CASRPSTTSGNTIYF. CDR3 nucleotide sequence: TGTGCCAGCAGGCCTTCCACAACCTCTGGAAACACCATATATTTT.